The 7 T cell receptor beta chains presented below share a single source sample, sequenced in a study of T-cell memory formation after mild COVID-19. TCRdb reanalysed the 5' RACE reads using MiXCR and keeps one entry per CDR3 protein. Of hundreds of thousands of distinct CDR3 sequences in the sample, roughly an eighth were seen once. The specimen was PBMCs or a T cell subset sorted from them (not recorded which). The receptors shown here come from a man between 18 and 35 years old who had mild COVID-19 (a few samples of this study predate the infection). Cell type and time point are not known.

The V and J genes are TRBV19 and TRBJ1-4; 8 bases agree with TRBD1. The CDR3 is 13 amino acids. Germline lookup yields CDR1 LNHDA and CDR2 SQIVND (reference sequence). Trimming at V came to 5 bases and at J to 7 bases, leaving 3 bases not matched to a gene. The chain's CDR3 is CASSVTGGEKLFF. DNA of the CDR3: TGTGCCAGTAGTGTCACAGGGGGTGAAAAACTGTTTTTT.

This clonotype showed up just a few times. The rearrangement joins TRBV7-9 to TRBJ1-2, with no clear D. The CDR3 runs 15 residues. Germline V CDR1 and CDR2: SEHNR, FQNEAQ (reference sequence). The ends were cut back, 2 bases at V and 0 bases at J, with 10 bases in the middle. The DNA for the CDR3 is TGTGCCAGCAGCTTATATTCGGGGACTAACTATGGCTACACCTTC. It specifies CASSLYSGTNYGYTF. The whole variable domain, filled in from reference TRBV7-9 and TRBJ1-2, reads DTGVSQNPRHKITKRGQNVTFRCDPISEHNRLYWYRQTLGQGPEFLTYFQNEAQLEKSRLLSDRFSAERPKGSFSTLEIQRTEQGDSAMYLCASSLYSGTNYGYTFGSGTRLTVV.

The sample holds many counts of this clonotype. This sequence joins TRBV6-2 or TRBV6-3 and TRBJ2-3; 7 bases match TRBD1. The CDR3 is 17 amino acids. Trimming cost V 7 bases and J 2 bases; bases outside gene matches: 15. The germline CDR1 and CDR2 sequences are MNHEY and SVGEGT. The CDR3 nucleotides read TGTGCCAGCACCTCAGAGTGGGGACAGACCTTCACAGATACGCAGTATTTT. Residues: CASTSEWGQTFTDTQYF.

This chain connects TRBV6-5 to TRBJ1-2; D gene uncertain. Trimming shortened V by 2 bases and J by 6 bases, and 7 bases separated the two germline ends. Germline V lookup: CDR1 MNHEY, CDR2 SVGAGI. The CDR3 has 12 residues. CDR3: CASSYGSHGYTF. The CDR3 bases are TGTGCCAGCAGTTACGGGAGCCATGGCTACACCTTC.

This clonotype was counted a few times. The rearrangement uses TRBV5-1 and TRBJ2-7; D may match TRBD1 or TRBD2 (6 bases each). The CDR3 loop spans 17 amino acids. From germline, CDR1 is SGHRS and CDR2 YFSETQ. Trimming pared 0 bases from V and 0 bases from J, leaving 16 bases between. The CDR3 DNA is TGCGCCAGCAGCTTGGGCGGAGGGGGACTGAGCTCCTACGAGCAGTACGTC. Translation gives CASSLGGGGLSSYEQYV.

This clonotype was seen more than once but under ten times. This chain uses TRBV7-7 with TRBJ2-1; 13 bases are a match to TRBD2. CDR1 SSHAT and CDR2 FNYEAQ come from the germline V gene (reference sequence). V was pared by 6 bases and J by 10 bases, with 6 bases of the junction left unmatched. The CDR3 covers 14 residues. This CDR3 reads CASSRTTSGGEQFF. Here the CDR3 DNA reads TGTGCCAGCAGTCGTACGACTAGCGGGGGGGAGCAGTTCTTC. The entire variable domain, with the rest obtained from reference TRBV7-7 and TRBJ2-1, is as follows: GAGVSQSPRYKVTKRGQDVTLRCDPISSHATLYWYQQALGQGPEFLTYFNYEAQPDKSGLPSDRFSAERPEGSISTLTIQRTEQRDSAMYRCASSRTTSGGEQFFGPGTRLTVL.

There are a few counts of this clonotype. The chain is built from TRBV4-2 and TRBJ2-6; D unresolved. Trimming stripped 8 bases from V and 0 bases from J, with 8 bases between. The CDR3 spans 14 residues. Germline CDR1 is LGHNA and CDR2 is YNFKEQ. CDR3 in amino acids: CASQAASGANVLTF. Here the CDR3 DNA reads TGTGCCAGCCAGGCCGCCTCTGGGGCCAACGTCCTGACTTTC.